The 31 T cell receptor beta chains in this list originate from one sample, sequenced in a study of blood T cell repertoires in COVID-19. Sequencing used immunoSEQ multiplex PCR; TCRdb keeps in-frame clones, though not all of them. This repertoire shows some 210,000 clones, roughly 79% found once; its top ten account for more than 8.5%. The sequenced material came from PBMCs or T cells enriched from blood (not recorded which). The receptors shown here come from a woman between 50 and 59 years old with acute COVID-19.

In DNA form, the CDR3 reads TGTGCCAGCAGTTCTCCGCAGGGGGGAGGTGGCTACACCTTC. It codes for CASSSPQGGGGYTF. The V and J genes are TRBV28 and TRBJ1-2; 7 bases are a match to TRBD1. CDR1 and CDR2 (germline): MDHEN, SYDVKM. The junction had 9 bases not matched to a gene; V was cut back by 4 bases and J by 7 bases. The CDR3 sequence is 14 residues long.

The chain recombines TRBV28 with TRBJ1-5; no clear D. Germline CDR1 is MDHEN and CDR2 is SYDVKM. The CDR3 totals 14 residues. V gave up 5 bases and J gave up 5 bases, with 13 bases separating them. CDR3 bases: TGTGCCAGCAGTCTCAACGGGAACTATCAGCCCCAGCATTTT. This codes for CASSLNGNYQPQHF. Using reference TRBV28 and TRBJ1-5 for the parts outside the CDR3, the full variable domain is DVKVTQSSRYLVKRTGEKVFLECVQDMDHENMFWYRQDPGLGLRLIYFSYDVKMKEKGDIPEGYSVSREKKERFSLILESASTNQTSMYLCASSLNGNYQPQHFGDGTRLSIL.

This chain uses TRBV29-1 with TRBJ2-7, with 7 positions matching TRBD1. The germline V gene has CDR1 SQVTM and CDR2 ANQGSEA. CDR3 length: 18 amino acids. Germline trimming cut 0 bases from V and 1 base from J; bases unmatched to any gene: 15. The CDR3 DNA reads TGCAGCGTTGAAGATCGTCGTCAGGACAGGCGCTCGTCCTACGAGCAGTACTTC. Encoded protein: CSVEDRRQDRRSSYEQYF.

The V gene is TRBV2, the J gene TRBJ2-3, with D possibly TRBD2 on 5 matching bases. V was clipped by 7 bases and J by 7 bases, with 12 bases between them. The germline gives CDR1 SNHLY, CDR2 FYNNEI. The CDR3 has 12 amino acids. The CDR3 protein is CASTPSGYTQYF. CDR3 DNA: TGTGCCAGCACACCCTCGGGGTATACGCAGTATTTT.

This sequence joins TRBV19 and TRBJ1-1; tentative D call: TRBD1 (5 bases). V was clipped by 1 base and J by 0 bases, with 9 bases between them. The CDR3 is made up of 15 amino acids. The V gene's germline CDR1 is LNHDA and CDR2 SQIVND (reference sequence). The CDR3 region has the DNA TGTGCCAGTAGTATAGGACAGTATATGAACACTGAAGCTTTCTTT. Protein: CASSIGQYMNTEAFF.

This chain links TRBV10-3 with TRBJ2-1; TRBD2 matches at 8 bases. The CDR3 sequence is 16 residues long. The trim removed 3 bases at V and 6 bases at J, leaving 10 bases unmatched. Germline V gives CDR1 ENHRY, CDR2 SYGVKD. The DNA of the CDR3 is TGTGCCATCAGTGAAACCTCAGCGGGAGCAGCCAATGAGCAGTTCTTC. Its protein product is CAISETSAGAANEQFF.

The rearrangement joins TRBV6-5 to TRBJ2-5; a possible D gene is TRBD1 (6 bases). The germline V gene has CDR1 MNHEY and CDR2 SVGAGI. The CDR3 consists of 14 residues. Deletions cut 6 bases from V and 2 bases from J, with 13 bases between. CDR3 coding DNA: TGTGCCAGCAGCCAGGGGAACCTGCAAGAGACCCAGTACTTC. Its protein product is CASSQGNLQETQYF.

This clone was seen more than once but under ten times. The chain recombines TRBV7-3 with TRBJ1-1; D is ambiguous. Germline V CDR1 and CDR2: SGHTA, FQGTGA. The V end was cut by 6 bases, the J end by 0 bases, with 8 bases between. This CDR3 comprises 13 residues. This chain's CDR3 is CASSRGMNTEAFF. Here the CDR3 DNA reads TGTGCCAGCAGTCGGGGAATGAACACTGAAGCTTTCTTT.

The chain employs TRBV3-1 (or the pseudogene TRBV3-2) and TRBJ2-7; TRBD1 might be the D (5 bases). From germline, CDR1 is LGHDT and CDR2 YNNKEL (reference sequence). This CDR3 is built from 11 residues. Trimming cost V 2 bases and J 9 bases, with 8 bases left between them. DNA of the CDR3: TGTGCCAGCAGCCAACAGGGCGGGCAGTACTTC. This gives the protein CASSQQGGQYF.

The chain is built from TRBV6-5 and TRBJ2-1; D remains ambiguous. V lost 4 bases and J 10 bases, leaving 17 bases between the germline ends. The CDR3 has 14 amino acids. Germline assignment: CDR1 MNHEY and CDR2 SVGAGI. The CDR3 is CASSSPSVSLEQFF. The CDR3 DNA is TGTGCCAGCAGTTCCCCCTCCGTTTCTCTAGAGCAGTTCTTC.

In this sample, this clone turned up a few times. This sequence joins TRBV5-1 and TRBJ2-7; D may be TRBD2 (6 bases). With 4 bases removed from V and 2 bases from J, the gap between germline ends came to 13 bases. Germline-derived CDR1 and CDR2 are SGHRS and YFSETQ. The CDR3 contains 14 residues. This chain's CDR3 is CASSPLWGAYEQYF. The CDR3 DNA reads TGCGCCAGCAGCCCCTTATGGGGGGCCTACGAGCAGTACTTC.

V gene TRBV19 combines with J gene TRBJ1-5; TRBD1 agrees at 7 bases. V gave up 3 bases and J gave up 5 bases; unmatched junction bases: 10. Germline V gene sequence: CDR1 LNHDA, CDR2 SQIVND (reference sequence). The CDR3 is 16 residues long. The chain's CDR3 is CASSILTGASDQPQHF. The CDR3 bases are TGTGCCAGTAGTATTTTAACAGGGGCTTCCGATCAGCCCCAGCATTTT.

The chain is built from TRBV7-2 and TRBJ2-2; D possibly corresponds to TRBD1 (6 bases). The CDR3 extends over 15 amino acids. Trimming took 2 bases from V and 6 from J, leaving 13 bases between them. Per the germline V gene, CDR1 is SGHTA and CDR2 is FQGNSA. The chain's CDR3 is CASSLLPAGAGELFF. DNA of the CDR3: TGTGCCAGCAGCTTACTGCCGGCAGGGGCCGGGGAGCTGTTTTTT.

V usage is TRBV11-2 and J usage is TRBJ1-2; D call uncertain. The CDR3 contains 13 residues. Germline CDR1 is SGHAT and CDR2 is FQNNGV. V lost 3 bases, J lost 8 bases, and 13 bases lay in between. The CDR3 DNA reads as TGTGCCAGCAGCTTGATGTCACTACCGGGCTACACCTTC. Translated: CASSLMSLPGYTF.

In nucleotides, the CDR3 is TGTGCCAGCAGCCTGGGACAGATGAACACCGGGGAGCTGTTTTTT. Amino acids: CASSLGQMNTGELFF. The chain is built from TRBV7-8 and TRBJ2-2; 7 bases fit TRBD1. The CDR3 covers 15 residues. Germline assignment: CDR1 SGHVS and CDR2 FQNEAQ. Trimming took 5 bases from V and 1 from J; bases not matched to a gene: 4.

On this clone itself: Other DNA sequences in this specimen translate into the identical CDR3. The chain has TRBV18 and TRBJ1-5; no clear D. The germline V gene encodes CDR1 KGHSH and CDR2 LQKENI. The CDR3 totals 13 residues. Trimming took off 4 bases at V and 0 bases at J, with 4 bases between the two ends. CDR3 sequence: CASSLNSNQPQHF. For the CDR3, the DNA is TGTGCCAGCTCACTAAATAGCAATCAGCCCCAGCATTTT.

CDR3 protein: CASSLYRGRDTADTQYF. CDR3 nucleotide sequence: TGTGCCAGCAGCTTATACCGCGGGAGGGATACAGCAGATACGCAGTATTTT. J is TRBJ2-3 and V is TRBV7-2; TRBD2 matches 9 bases. Looked up from germline, CDR1 is SGHTA and CDR2 is FQGNSA. This CDR3 has 17 residues. V was pared by 2 bases and J by 4 bases, with 10 bases of the junction left unmatched.

The rearrangement uses TRBV19 and TRBJ1-1, with D hard to call. V lost 7 bases and J 4 bases, leaving 16 bases between the germline ends. This CDR3 has 14 amino acids. CDR1 and CDR2 from the germline V gene are LNHDA and SQIVND (reference sequence). The CDR3: CASTGPPRGTEAFF. The CDR3 DNA reads as TGTGCCAGTACCGGACCCCCTCGGGGCACTGAAGCTTTCTTT.

The chain carries TRBV29-1 and TRBJ2-5; D perhaps matches TRBD1 (6 bases). Germline V gives CDR1 SQVTM, CDR2 ANQGSEA. V was clipped by 7 bases and J by 4 bases, with 19 bases between them. The CDR3 is made up of 14 amino acids. The CDR3 here is CSAHDTGMGETQYF. The CDR3 DNA reads as TGCAGCGCACATGATACAGGGATGGGAGAGACCCAGTACTTC.

Many counts were recorded for this clone. V is TRBV24-1 and J is TRBJ2-7, with 11 bases lining up with TRBD1. Trimming took 4 bases from V and 6 from J; bases not matched to a gene: 7. Germline CDR1 is KGHDR and CDR2 is SFDVKD. CDR3 length: 15 residues. The CDR3 here is CATSEPGQGVFEQYF. The CDR3 DNA follows: TGTGCCACCAGTGAGCCGGGACAGGGGGTATTCGAGCAGTACTTC.

The V gene is TRBV25-1, the J gene TRBJ2-3; 8 nucleotides line up with TRBD1. Looked up from germline, CDR1 is MGHDK and CDR2 is SYGVNS. Trimming removed 5 bases from V and 3 bases from J; junction bases left unmatched: 13. CDR3 length: 17 residues. DNA of the CDR3: TGTGCCAGCAGTCAGGGGACAGGCCTCTTAAGGACAGATACGCAGTATTTT. It is translated as CASSQGTGLLRTDTQYF.

The rearrangement uses TRBV3-1 (or the pseudogene TRBV3-2) and TRBJ2-3, with 11 bases that match TRBD2. The germline V gene encodes CDR1 LGHDT and CDR2 YNNKEL (reference sequence). The J segment lost 0 bases and the V segment lost 2 bases, leaving 13 bases of the junction unmatched. The CDR3 has 20 residues. CDR3 DNA: TGTGCCAGCAGCCAATTACGTAGCGGGAGGGCCTCACTGAGCACAGATACGCAGTATTTT. Amino acids: CASSQLRSGRASLSTDTQYF.

The chain combines TRBV4-1 with TRBJ1-4; 9 bases map to TRBD1. CDR1 is MGHRA and CDR2 is YSYEKL in the germline V gene. The V gene end was trimmed by 3 bases and the J gene end by 0 bases; junction bases not matched to a gene: 2. This CDR3 contains 16 residues. CDR3 nucleotide sequence: TGCGCCAGCAGCCAGGGACAGGGCCCAACTAATGAAAAACTGTTTTTT. Its translation: CASSQGQGPTNEKLFF.

The genes are TRBV7-2 and TRBJ2-7; 8 bases are shared with TRBD2. CDR1 SGHTA and CDR2 FQGNSA come from the germline V gene. The J segment lost 2 bases and the V segment lost 3 bases, leaving 3 bases of the junction unmatched. The CDR3 runs 14 residues. CDR3 nucleotides: TGTGCCAGCAGCTTTCTAGCGGGTACCTACGAGCAGTACTTC. Protein: CASSFLAGTYEQYF.

The rearrangement uses TRBV10-3 and TRBJ2-7; 10 positions agree with TRBD1. The CDR3 has 14 amino acids. The germline CDR1 and CDR2 sequences are ENHRY and SYGVKD. J gave up 4 bases and V 6 bases, and 6 bases lay outside the gene matches. In DNA form, the CDR3 reads TGTGCCATCAGCCTGACAGGGGGCCTGTACGAGCAGTACTTC. Amino acid sequence: CAISLTGGLYEQYF.

This clone occurred a few times. The rearrangement uses TRBV11-3 and TRBJ1-2, with D possibly TRBD1 on 6 matching bases. Germline V CDR1 and CDR2: SGHNT, YENEEA. V lost 5 bases and J 0 bases, leaving 10 bases between the germline ends. This CDR3 comprises 14 residues. The CDR3 DNA follows: TGTGCCAGCAGCCCCAGGGGCGCTAACTATGGCTACACCTTC. It encodes CASSPRGANYGYTF. Full variable domain (remainder filled in from reference TRBV11-3 and TRBJ1-2): EAGVVQSPRYKIIEKKQPVAFWCNPISGHNTLYWYLQNLGQGPELLIRYENEEAVDDSQLPKDRFSAERLKGVDSTLKIQPAELGDSAVYLCASSPRGANYGYTFGSGTRLTVV.

The V gene is TRBV6-5, the J gene TRBJ1-6; no firm D call. Germline V lookup: CDR1 MNHEY, CDR2 SVGAGI. The CDR3 is 16 residues long. The germline V and J ends were trimmed by 4 bases and 0 bases, with 10 bases remaining between them. Written as DNA, the CDR3 is TGTGCCAGCAGTTCTCCGAGGAGCTCCTATAATTCACCCCTCCACTTT. It translates to CASSSPRSSYNSPLHF.

The V gene is TRBV5-4, the J gene TRBJ2-4, with a tentative D call TRBD2 (6 bases). The germline V and J ends were trimmed by 0 bases and 6 bases, with 19 bases remaining between them. This CDR3 region has 17 residues. CDR1 is SGHNT, CDR2 YYREEE, per germline (reference sequence). This CDR3 reads CASSLGGTSPSGNIQYF. Written as DNA, the CDR3 is TGTGCCAGCAGCTTGGGGGGAACTAGCCCGAGCGGAAACATTCAGTACTTC.

J is TRBJ1-2 and V is TRBV27, with 9 bases that match TRBD1. The CDR3 runs to 15 residues. CDR1 is MNHEY, CDR2 SMNVEV, per germline (reference sequence). V trimming: 4 bases; J trimming: 2 bases; junction bases outside the gene matches: 5. The CDR3 reads CASSYTGGANYGYTF. The CDR3 coding sequence is TGTGCCAGCAGTTACACAGGGGGCGCAAACTATGGCTACACCTTC.

This clone was counted only a few times. V and J are TRBV10-3 and TRBJ2-7, with 9 bases aligning to TRBD1. Germline-derived CDR1 and CDR2 are ENHRY and SYGVKD. This CDR3 contains 15 residues. V dropped 2 bases and J dropped 4; count of bases not matched to a gene: 6. The CDR3 sequence is CAISEDTGGPYEQYF. DNA of the CDR3: TGTGCCATCAGTGAGGACACAGGGGGCCCATACGAGCAGTACTTC.

This CDR3 reads CASSYAPQGFGYTF. The CDR3 region has the DNA TGTGCCAGCAGTTACGCCCCACAGGGGTTTGGCTACACCTTC. This chain uses TRBV6-5 with TRBJ1-2; 7 nucleotides agree with TRBD1. The CDR3 contains 14 residues. Trimming cost V 2 bases and J 7 bases; bases outside gene matches: 7. In germline, CDR1 is MNHEY, CDR2 SVGAGI.